Listed below are T cell receptor beta chains from one sample, sequenced in a study of blood T cell repertoires in COVID-19. The assay was immunoSEQ multiplex PCR, and TCRdb's table has in-frame clones only and misses some. The profile shows about 260,000 clones, approximately 82% of them singletons. Source material: peripheral blood. The receptors come from a woman of 80 years or more with acute or convalescent COVID-19. Both conserved end residues are part of each CDR3. The D gene is left open where the match is weak. Part of the rows lack a size; the others show once, few, many or a class for expanded clones.

CDR3nt: TGTGCCACGGGGTCGGGACAGGGTCGGGGCTACACCTTC
CDR3aa: CATGSGQGRGYTF
d_gene: TRBD1
j_gene: TRBJ1-2
abundance: .
v_gene: TRBV10-3

CDR3nt: TGTGCCAGCAGTATACCGGGACTCGAGTCCTACAATGAGCAGTTCTTC
CDR3aa: CASSIPGLESYNEQFF
d_gene: .
j_gene: TRBJ2-1
abundance: .
v_gene: TRBV28

CDR3nt: TGTGCCAGCTCACCCGAAAGCCGGAATTCACCCCTCCACTTT
CDR3aa: CASSPESRNSPLHF
d_gene: .
j_gene: TRBJ1-6
abundance: .
v_gene: TRBV18

CDR3nt: TGTGCCAGTAGTAACCCGCAGGGGGCGCGTCATACGCAGTATTTT
CDR3aa: CASSNPQGARHTQYF
d_gene: TRBD1
j_gene: TRBJ2-3
abundance: .
v_gene: TRBV19

CDR3nt: TGTGCCACCAGTGAACCACTAGCGGTCAACACCGGGGAGCTGTTTTTT
CDR3aa: CATSEPLAVNTGELFF
d_gene: TRBD2
j_gene: TRBJ2-2
abundance: .
v_gene: TRBV24-1

CDR3nt: TGTGCCAGCAGCCCCGTCCCCGGGACTAGCGGGGGTAAGCAGTTCTTC
CDR3aa: CASSPVPGTSGGKQFF
d_gene: TRBD2
j_gene: TRBJ2-1
abundance: .
v_gene: TRBV7-2

CDR3nt: TGTGCCATCAGTGAACTGGACTACCCCAGCACAGATACGCAGTATTTT
CDR3aa: CAISELDYPSTDTQYF
d_gene: .
j_gene: TRBJ2-3
abundance: .
v_gene: TRBV10-3

CDR3nt: TGTGCCAGCAGCCGAACAGGTTTGAACACTGAAGCTTTCTTT
CDR3aa: CASSRTGLNTEAFF
d_gene: .
j_gene: TRBJ1-1
abundance: .
v_gene: TRBV7-6

CDR3nt: TGTGCCAGCAGTTCCCCCCGGGGGAGAAGTAGTGAGCAGTTCTTC
CDR3aa: CASSSPRGRSSEQFF
d_gene: .
j_gene: TRBJ2-1
abundance: .
v_gene: TRBV6-5

CDR3nt: TGTGCCAGCAGCCTAGGGGTCAACTATGGCTACACCTTC
CDR3aa: CASSLGVNYGYTF
d_gene: .
j_gene: TRBJ1-2
abundance: .
v_gene: TRBV12-3/TRBV12-4

CDR3nt: TGTGCCAGCGCCAATTTCAAGTTGGGGGCGCGAAAGACCTTC
CDR3aa: CASANFKLGARKTF
d_gene: .
j_gene: TRBJ1-2
abundance: .
v_gene: TRBV7-2

CDR3nt: TGTGCCAGCAGTGAACAACAGGGTGGTGGCTACACCTTC
CDR3aa: CASSEQQGGGYTF
d_gene: .
j_gene: TRBJ1-2
abundance: .
v_gene: TRBV2

CDR3nt: TGTGCCTGGACACAGGGGGCGGAGACTGAAGCTTTCTTT
CDR3aa: CAWTQGAETEAFF
d_gene: TRBD1
j_gene: TRBJ1-1
abundance: .
v_gene: TRBV30

CDR3nt: TGTGCCAGCAGGCTACAGGGGAGGACTGAAGCTTTCTTT
CDR3aa: CASRLQGRTEAFF
d_gene: TRBD1
j_gene: TRBJ1-1
abundance: .
v_gene: TRBV27

CDR3nt: TGTGCCAGCAGCCACTCCGGGGGCAATGAGCAGTTCTTC
CDR3aa: CASSHSGGNEQFF
d_gene: .
j_gene: TRBJ2-1
abundance: .
v_gene: TRBV7-2

CDR3nt: TGTGCCAGTTGTCAGCCAGGGCAAGAGACCCAGTACTTC
CDR3aa: CASCQPGQETQYF
d_gene: .
j_gene: TRBJ2-5
abundance: .
v_gene: TRBV19

CDR3nt: TGTGCCAGCAGCTTGGACAGGGGGTTCTACGAGCAGTACTTC
CDR3aa: CASSLDRGFYEQYF
d_gene: TRBD1
j_gene: TRBJ2-7
abundance: .
v_gene: TRBV5-5

CDR3nt: TGTGCCAGTAGTTCCGAGACAGGAGCGAACACTGAAGCTTTCTTT
CDR3aa: CASSSETGANTEAFF
d_gene: .
j_gene: TRBJ1-1
abundance: once
v_gene: TRBV19

CDR3nt: TGTGCCAGCAGCGTACGGGACAGGGGTGTCACTGAAGCTTTCTTT
CDR3aa: CASSVRDRGVTEAFF
d_gene: TRBD1
j_gene: TRBJ1-1
abundance: .
v_gene: TRBV5-8

CDR3nt: TGTGCCAGCAGTTACCTCAGGCGGGGAAACACTGAAGCTTTCTTT
CDR3aa: CASSYLRRGNTEAFF
d_gene: .
j_gene: TRBJ1-1
abundance: .
v_gene: TRBV6-6

CDR3nt: TGTGCCAGCAGCTTAGGGACTAGCGGTAATGAGCAGTTCTTC
CDR3aa: CASSLGTSGNEQFF
d_gene: TRBD2
j_gene: TRBJ2-1
abundance: .
v_gene: TRBV7-2

CDR3nt: TGCGCCAGCAGCTTGTTACAGGGGGGGTCCTATAATTCACCCCTCCACTTT
CDR3aa: CASSLLQGGSYNSPLHF
d_gene: TRBD1
j_gene: TRBJ1-6
abundance: .
v_gene: TRBV5-1

CDR3nt: TGTGCCAGCAGCCCTACGGGACAGGTCCGAACTAACTATGGCTACACCTTC
CDR3aa: CASSPTGQVRTNYGYTF
d_gene: TRBD1
j_gene: TRBJ1-2
abundance: .
v_gene: TRBV28

CDR3nt: TGTGCCAGCAGCGTAGGCTTAGGGGGCTCTGGAAACACCATATATTTT
CDR3aa: CASSVGLGGSGNTIYF
d_gene: .
j_gene: TRBJ1-3
abundance: .
v_gene: TRBV9

CDR3nt: TGCGCCAGCAGCCAAGATGGGTTAGCGGGGTTCCTCGAGCAGTACTTC
CDR3aa: CASSQDGLAGFLEQYF
d_gene: TRBD2
j_gene: TRBJ2-7
abundance: .
v_gene: TRBV4-1

CDR3nt: TGTGCCAGCACCGTCCCCCAGCGGGGAAACCAAGAGACCCAGTACTTC
CDR3aa: CASTVPQRGNQETQYF
d_gene: TRBD2
j_gene: TRBJ2-5
abundance: once
v_gene: TRBV6-4

CDR3nt: TGTGCCAGTAGTATGCCGGGAAGGACAGATACGCAGTATTTT
CDR3aa: CASSMPGRTDTQYF
d_gene: .
j_gene: TRBJ2-3
abundance: once
v_gene: TRBV19

CDR3nt: TGTGCCTGGAGTGTATCACAGGGGTTCGGGGAGCTGTTTTTT
CDR3aa: CAWSVSQGFGELFF
d_gene: TRBD1
j_gene: TRBJ2-2
abundance: .
v_gene: TRBV30

CDR3nt: TGTGCCAGCAGTGAATTGGTACTAGCGGGGGTGTACGAGCAGTACTTC
CDR3aa: CASSELVLAGVYEQYF
d_gene: TRBD2
j_gene: TRBJ2-7
abundance: .
v_gene: TRBV25-1

CDR3nt: TGTGCCAGCAGCCGGGACAGGAACACTGAAGCTTTCTTT
CDR3aa: CASSRDRNTEAFF
d_gene: TRBD1
j_gene: TRBJ1-1
abundance: .
v_gene: TRBV7-2

CDR3nt: TGTGCCAGCAGCTTCACGGGGTCCGGGGAGCAGTACTTC
CDR3aa: CASSFTGSGEQYF
d_gene: .
j_gene: TRBJ2-7
abundance: .
v_gene: TRBV11-3

CDR3nt: TGTGCCAGCACCAGGGGGGACACTGAAGCTTTCTTT
CDR3aa: CASTRGDTEAFF
d_gene: TRBD1
j_gene: TRBJ1-1
abundance: .
v_gene: TRBV7-2

CDR3nt: TGCAGTGCTCCACGCGGGACGGTCCTGTTTTTT
CDR3aa: CSAPRGTVLFF
d_gene: .
j_gene: TRBJ1-4
abundance: .
v_gene: TRBV20-1

CDR3nt: TGTGCCAGCAAGTATCAAACCGGGACAGTCCAATATCCTAACTATAATTCACCCCTCCACTTT
CDR3aa: CASKYQTGTVQYPNYNSPLHF
d_gene: TRBD1
j_gene: TRBJ1-6
abundance: once
v_gene: TRBV27

CDR3nt: TGTGCCAGCTCACCGCAACCGGGACAGGAGTACTATGGCTACACCTTC
CDR3aa: CASSPQPGQEYYGYTF
d_gene: TRBD1
j_gene: TRBJ1-2
abundance: few
v_gene: TRBV18

CDR3nt: TGTGCCAGCAGCCCACGTCCGTTAGACTACGAGCAGTACTTC
CDR3aa: CASSPRPLDYEQYF
d_gene: .
j_gene: TRBJ2-7
abundance: once
v_gene: TRBV5-8

CDR3nt: TGTGCCAGCAGCCGCCGCCCGGGACAGGGGAACTTTGAGCAGTTCTTC
CDR3aa: CASSRRPGQGNFEQFF
d_gene: TRBD1
j_gene: TRBJ2-1
abundance: .
v_gene: TRBV5-8

CDR3nt: TGTGCCAGCAGCCCCGAACCTAGCGGGGGGTACAATGAGCAGTTCTTC
CDR3aa: CASSPEPSGGYNEQFF
d_gene: TRBD2
j_gene: TRBJ2-1
abundance: .
v_gene: TRBV11-2

CDR3nt: TGTGCCAGCAGCGAACAGGTGAACACTGAAGCTTTCTTT
CDR3aa: CASSEQVNTEAFF
d_gene: .
j_gene: TRBJ1-1
abundance: .
v_gene: TRBV3-1/TRBV3-2

CDR3nt: TGTGCCAGCAGTCGATCGAGACAACAGTACGAGCAGTACTTC
CDR3aa: CASSRSRQQYEQYF
d_gene: .
j_gene: TRBJ2-7
abundance: .
v_gene: TRBV28

CDR3nt: TGTGCCAGCAGCCAAGATCGTCAGGGCGACTATGGCTACACCTTC
CDR3aa: CASSQDRQGDYGYTF
d_gene: .
j_gene: TRBJ1-2
abundance: .
v_gene: TRBV4-2

CDR3nt: TGTGCCAGCAGCCCTTCCCGGGGACAGGGGGGGAACTATGGCTACACCTTC
CDR3aa: CASSPSRGQGGNYGYTF
d_gene: TRBD1
j_gene: TRBJ1-2
abundance: .
v_gene: TRBV11-2

CDR3nt: TGTGCCTGGAGTCCCCACGGGGGGCGCAATCAGCCCCAGCATTTT
CDR3aa: CAWSPHGGRNQPQHF
d_gene: .
j_gene: TRBJ1-5
abundance: few
v_gene: TRBV30

CDR3nt: TGTGCCAGTAGTATACGGGACAACAATCAGCCCCAGCATTTT
CDR3aa: CASSIRDNNQPQHF
d_gene: .
j_gene: TRBJ1-5
abundance: .
v_gene: TRBV19

CDR3nt: TGTGCCAGCAGCTACAGGGGGTCCTATAATTCACCCCTCCACTTT
CDR3aa: CASSYRGSYNSPLHF
d_gene: TRBD1
j_gene: TRBJ1-6
abundance: .
v_gene: TRBV7-6

CDR3nt: TGTGCCAGCAGTGCCGGGACAGGGATTTTGGAGCAGTACTTC
CDR3aa: CASSAGTGILEQYF
d_gene: TRBD1
j_gene: TRBJ2-7
abundance: .
v_gene: TRBV28

CDR3nt: TGTGCCAGCAGGCACCCAGGAGGTATGACTTTCTTT
CDR3aa: CASRHPGGMTFF
d_gene: .
j_gene: TRBJ1-1
abundance: once
v_gene: TRBV28

CDR3nt: TGTGCCAGCAGCCAAACCGGGTCCACAGATACGCAGTATTTT
CDR3aa: CASSQTGSTDTQYF
d_gene: .
j_gene: TRBJ2-3
abundance: .
v_gene: TRBV4-2

CDR3nt: TGCGCCAGCAGCTCTGACAGGGGGCGGGGATATGGCTACACCTTC
CDR3aa: CASSSDRGRGYGYTF
d_gene: TRBD1
j_gene: TRBJ1-2
abundance: .
v_gene: TRBV5-1

CDR3nt: TGTGCTAGCAGCCCTGGGACAGCCCAAGAGACCCAGTACTTC
CDR3aa: CASSPGTAQETQYF
d_gene: TRBD1
j_gene: TRBJ2-5
abundance: .
v_gene: TRBV7-7

CDR3nt: TGTGCCAGCAGCCAGGGACAGGGGGCTTGGGAAAAACTGTTTTTT
CDR3aa: CASSQGQGAWEKLFF
d_gene: TRBD1
j_gene: TRBJ1-4
abundance: few
v_gene: TRBV3-1/TRBV3-2

CDR3nt: TGTGCCAGCAGTACAGGGTTTGTACTACCCGACGAGCAGTACTTC
CDR3aa: CASSTGFVLPDEQYF
d_gene: .
j_gene: TRBJ2-7
abundance: .
v_gene: TRBV28

CDR3nt: TGCGCCAGCAGCTTGCCTACCGCGAACACCGGGGAGCTGTTTTTT
CDR3aa: CASSLPTANTGELFF
d_gene: .
j_gene: TRBJ2-2
abundance: .
v_gene: TRBV5-1